This T cell receptor beta chain appears in the sequencing data of a study of T cell repertoires in cytomegalovirus infection. Study observations and caveats: The study found HLA-C-restricted CMV-specific TCR beta clonotypes dominating the ex vivo response.

The CDR3 covers 17 residues. Germline lookup yields CDR1 MGHRA and CDR2 YSYEKL. Unmatched junction bases numbered 6, after V lost 0 bases and J lost 1 base. TCRdb redid the calling of the reads with MiXCR, one entry per CDR3 protein. The sample lists about 740,000 distinct CDR3 sequences, 35% to 45% seen once, with 2.5% to 3% in the top ten. Concerning this clonotype itself: The antigen is undetermined.

Sequenced: PBMCs. This clonotype was sampled from a human donor in good health (CMV status not recorded). Some clones in this sample may be carry-over from other donors' samples. The chain combines TRBV4-1 with TRBJ2-3; 8 nucleotides align to TRBD2. Written as DNA, the CDR3 is TGCGCCAGCAGCCAAGATGGAAAACTAGCGGGCACAGATACGCAGTATTTT. Its translation is CASSQDGKLAGTDTQYF.